These 21 T cell receptor beta chains share one sample of origin, sequenced in a study of T cell clones after liver transplantation. The data were produced by immunoSEQ multiplex PCR, yet TCRdb's version contains in-frame clones alone and is incomplete. The table includes roughly 80,000 clones, approximately 87% detected once. The material was CD4+ T cells from blood, obtained at the 22-month timepoint. The source is a human patient who received a liver transplant. Some T cells could come from the graft donor.

This chain joins TRBV7-9 and TRBJ2-1, with a weak D call TRBD1 (5 bases). There are 15 residues in the CDR3. Germline loops: CDR1 SEHNR, CDR2 FQNEAQ (reference sequence). With 5 bases removed from V and 5 bases from J, the gap between germline ends came to 16 bases. CDR3 nucleotides: TGTGCCAGCAGCCCCCCTTACAGGATGAACAATGAGCAGTTCTTC. Protein sequence: CASSPPYRMNNEQFF.

The CDR3 DNA sequence: TGCGCCAGCAGCTTAAGGACAGGACAGAACACTGAAGCTTTCTTT. Residues: CASSLRTGQNTEAFF. V and J are TRBV5-1 and TRBJ1-1; 7 bases fit TRBD1. From germline, CDR1 is SGHRS and CDR2 YFSETQ. This CDR3 spans 15 amino acids. J lost 1 base, V lost 2 bases, and 5 bases had no gene match.

This chain links TRBV11-3 with TRBJ1-2, with D possibly TRBD1 on 6 matching bases. Trimming stripped 6 bases from V and 4 bases from J, with 21 bases between. CDR1 is SGHNT and CDR2 is YENEEA in the germline V gene. The CDR3 loop spans 16 amino acids. This CDR3 is CASSSSSRTESYGYTF. CDR3 bases: TGTGCCAGCAGTTCATCCTCGAGGACAGAGAGCTATGGCTACACCTTC.

This clone has only one observation. The J gene is TRBJ2-6, the V gene TRBV4-1; 9 positions match TRBD1. CDR3 length: 17 residues. CDR1 is MGHRA and CDR2 is YSYEKL in the germline V gene. V was clipped by 4 bases and J by 4 bases; unmatched bases: 8. The CDR3 here is CASSPTGTGSGANVLTF. CDR3 bases: TGCGCCAGCAGCCCCACCGGGACAGGGTCCGGGGCCAACGTCCTGACTTTC.

This chain uses TRBV5-1 with TRBJ1-2; D unclear. V lost 5 bases and J lost 3, with 11 bases in between. Germline V gene data show CDR1 as SGHRS and CDR2 as YFSETQ. The CDR3 covers 13 residues. CDR3 DNA: TGCGCCAGCAGAAAAACAGCGGACTATGGCTACACCTTC. The encoded protein is CASRKTADYGYTF.

The J gene is TRBJ2-1, the V gene TRBV9, with a possible D match to TRBD2 (6 bases). The ends were cut back, 3 bases at V and 4 bases at J, with 14 bases in the middle. This CDR3 is 15 amino acids long. Germline-derived CDR1 and CDR2 are SGDLS and YYNGEE. This CDR3 reads CASSAAEGNYNEQFF. CDR3 DNA: TGTGCCAGCAGCGCGGCGGAGGGAAATTACAATGAGCAGTTCTTC.

This rearrangement joins TRBV5-1 to TRBJ1-4; D perhaps matches TRBD1 (6 bases). Trimming removed 0 bases from V and 7 bases from J, with 16 bases in between. The germline CDR1 and CDR2 sequences are SGHRS and YFSETQ. The CDR3 is made up of 16 amino acids. As DNA, the CDR3 is TGCGCCAGCAGCTTGGTGGGTCAGGGGTCGGTTGAAAAACTGTTTTTT. Translated: CASSLVGQGSVEKLFF.

CDR3 region: CASSPGQGAGTEAFF. CDR3 sequence (DNA): TGTGCCAGCTCTCCCGGACAGGGGGCGGGGACTGAAGCTTTCTTT. This sequence joins TRBV18 and TRBJ1-1; 11 bases line up with TRBD1. The CDR3 runs to 15 residues. V shed 6 bases and J 5 bases; nucleotides not matched to a gene: 8. Germline CDR1 and CDR2: KGHSH and LQKENI.

The V and J genes are TRBV7-2 and TRBJ2-7; TRBD2 aligns across 11 bases. Trimming took 4 bases from V and 3 from J; bases not matched to a gene: 5. This CDR3 is built from 15 residues. The germline CDR1 and CDR2 sequences are SGHTA and FQGNSA. In DNA, the CDR3 is TGTGCCAGCAGCTACTCTAGCGGGGGGTACTACGAGCAGTACTTC. Protein product: CASSYSSGGYYEQYF. Using reference TRBV7-2 and TRBJ2-7 for the parts outside the CDR3, the full variable domain is GAGVSQSPSNKVTEKGKDVELRCDPISGHTALYWYRQSLGQGLEFLIYFQGNSAPDKSGLPSDRFSAERTGGSVSTLTIQRTQQEDSAVYLCASSYSSGGYYEQYFGPGTRLTVT.

The chain couples TRBV5-1 to TRBJ2-3; TRBD1 matches 7 bases. Unmatched junction bases numbered 6, after V lost 2 bases and J lost 0 bases. CDR3 length: 16 residues. Germline V CDR1 and CDR2: SGHRS, YFSETQ. This CDR3 reads CASSLPTGKSTDTQYF. As DNA, the CDR3 is TGCGCCAGCAGCTTACCGACAGGGAAAAGCACAGATACGCAGTATTTT. The variable domain in full, completed from reference TRBV5-1 and TRBJ2-3, reads KAGVTQTPRYLIKTRGQQVTLSCSPISGHRSVSWYQQTPGQGLQFLFEYFSETQRNKGNFPGRFSGRQFSNSRSEMNVSTLELGDSALYLCASSLPTGKSTDTQYFGPGTRLTVL.

This chain links TRBV5-1 with TRBJ1-1; no reliable D call. CDR1 and CDR2 (germline): SGHRS, YFSETQ. The CDR3 consists of 14 residues. Trimming pared 5 bases from V and 1 base from J, leaving 12 bases between. CDR3 sequence: CASSGRVGNTEAFF. The CDR3 nucleotides are TGCGCCAGCAGTGGGCGGGTGGGGAACACTGAAGCTTTCTTT.

As regards this clone: The junction departs from germline at one end; a sequencing error may be responsible. V usage is TRBV11-3 and J usage is TRBJ2-5, with TRBD2 matching over 7 bases. Germline CDR1 and CDR2: SGHNT and YENEEA. This CDR3 spans 14 amino acids. CDR3 coding DNA: TGTGCCGGCAGCTTAACTAGCGCCCAAGAGACCCAGTACTTC. Translating gives CAGSLTSAQETQYF. Combining the CDR3 with reference TRBV11-3 and TRBJ2-5 gives the whole variable domain EAGVVQSPRYKIIEKKQPVAFWCNPISGHNTLYWYLQNLGQGPELLIRYENEEAVDDSQLPKDRFSAERLKGVDSTLKIQPAELGDSAVYLCAGSLTSAQETQYFGPGTRLLVL.

The chain has TRBV9 and TRBJ1-1; 9 bases are a match to TRBD1. The V segment lost 4 bases and the J segment 1 base; nucleotides outside the gene matches: 5. This CDR3 spans 15 amino acids. Germline CDR1 and CDR2: SGDLS and YYNGEE. The CDR3 coding sequence is TGTGCCAGCAGCAAAACGGGACAGGGGAACACTGAAGCTTTCTTT. This codes for CASSKTGQGNTEAFF.

The rearrangement uses TRBV27 and TRBJ2-3; weak D call: TRBD2 (6 bases). Per the germline V gene, CDR1 is MNHEY and CDR2 is SMNVEV (reference sequence). This CDR3 contains 13 residues. The ends were cut back, 2 bases at V and 3 bases at J, with 6 bases in the middle. DNA of the CDR3: TGTGCCAGCAGTTTAGGGACTACAGATACGCAGTATTTT. This sequence encodes CASSLGTTDTQYF.

On this clone itself: The conserved closing phenylalanine or tryptophan is absent in this CDR3, likely reflecting a read error. The DNA is left out, because the CDR3 cannot be placed on it with certainty; the CDR3 is given as TCRdb lists it. This chain joins TRBV7-7 and TRBJ1-1; the DNA was not compared with TRBD1, the D call given in the table. The CDR3 is 14 residues long, counting both termini. Per germline, CDR1 SSHAT and CDR2 FNYEAQ (reference sequence). CDR3 sequence reads: CASSFWTGREIQQH.

This clone has a handful of counts. This chain connects TRBV11-2 to TRBJ2-7; D call uncertain. Germline V CDR1 and CDR2: SGHAT, FQNNGV. The V end was cut by 0 bases, the J end by 6 bases, with 9 bases between. The CDR3 runs to 13 residues. The CDR3 sequence: CASSLDNPLEQYF. Written as DNA, the CDR3 is TGTGCCAGCAGCTTAGACAACCCCCTCGAGCAGTACTTC.

This chain connects TRBV5-6 to TRBJ2-7, with a possible D match to TRBD1 (6 bases). The V gene's germline CDR1 is SGHDT and CDR2 YYEEEE. The CDR3 has 13 residues. V lost 4 bases to trimming and J lost 6 bases, with 14 bases between them. CDR3 DNA: TGTGCCAGCAGCATTAAGCCAGGGGTCGAGCAGTACTTC. Translation gives CASSIKPGVEQYF.

The gene calls are TRBV6-1 and TRBJ1-3; D uncertain. Germline lookup yields CDR1 MNHNS and CDR2 SASEGT. Trimming took off 7 bases at V and 3 bases at J, with 7 bases between the two ends. This CDR3 is 12 amino acids long. CDR3 DNA sequence: TGTGCCAGCACCAGCAGTGGAAACACCATATATTTT. Translated: CASTSSGNTIYF.

The chain has TRBV6-6 and TRBJ2-7; TRBD2 might be the D (6 bases). Trimming removed 0 bases at V and 2 bases at J, with 14 bases between. This CDR3 region has 16 residues. Germline CDR1 is MNHNY and CDR2 is SVGAGI (reference sequence). CDR3 in DNA: TGTGCCAGCAGTTACTCGAAGGGTCCGGGGGCCTACGAGCAGTACTTC. Translation gives CASSYSKGPGAYEQYF.

V and J are TRBV18 and TRBJ1-1, with 10 bases aligning to TRBD1. Trimming at V came to 6 bases and at J to 5 bases, leaving 9 bases not matched to a gene. Germline lookup yields CDR1 KGHSH and CDR2 LQKENI. The CDR3 totals 15 residues. The CDR3 here is CASSSGTGAGTEAFF. CDR3 coding DNA: TGTGCCAGCTCGTCCGGGACAGGGGCAGGTACTGAAGCTTTCTTT. The full variable domain, its missing parts supplied by reference TRBV18 and TRBJ1-1, is NAGVMQNPRHLVRRRGQEARLRCSPMKGHSHVYWYRQLPEEGLKFMVYLQKENIIDESGMPKERFSAEFPKEGPSILRIQQVVRGDSAAYFCASSSGTGAGTEAFFGQGTRLTVV.

V is TRBV6-5 and J is TRBJ2-5; 8 nucleotides match TRBD2. The ends lost 8 bases at V and 3 bases at J; junction bases unmatched: 8. In germline, CDR1 is MNHEY, CDR2 SVGAGI. The CDR3 covers 14 residues. CDR3: CASRLTAGEETQYF. DNA of the CDR3: TGTGCCAGCCGATTAACAGCGGGGGAAGAGACCCAGTACTTC.